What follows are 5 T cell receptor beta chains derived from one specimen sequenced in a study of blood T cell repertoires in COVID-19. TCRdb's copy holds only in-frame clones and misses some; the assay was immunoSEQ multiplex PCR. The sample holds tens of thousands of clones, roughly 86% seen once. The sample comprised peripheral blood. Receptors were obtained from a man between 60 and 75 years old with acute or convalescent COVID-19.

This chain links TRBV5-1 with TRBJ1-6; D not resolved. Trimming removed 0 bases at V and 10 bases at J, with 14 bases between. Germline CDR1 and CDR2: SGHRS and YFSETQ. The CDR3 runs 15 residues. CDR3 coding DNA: TGCGCCAGCAGCTTGGAACTCCCACCGGGGTCACCCCTCCACTTT. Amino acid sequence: CASSLELPPGSPLHF. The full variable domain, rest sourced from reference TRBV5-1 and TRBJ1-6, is KAGVTQTPRYLIKTRGQQVTLSCSPISGHRSVSWYQQTPGQGLQFLFEYFSETQRNKGNFPGRFSGRQFSNSRSEMNVSTLELGDSALYLCASSLELPPGSPLHFGNGTRLTVT.

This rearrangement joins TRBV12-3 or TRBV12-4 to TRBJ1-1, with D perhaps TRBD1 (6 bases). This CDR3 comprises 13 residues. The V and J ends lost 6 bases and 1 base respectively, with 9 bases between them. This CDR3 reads CASRTGTNTEAFF. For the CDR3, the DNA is TGTGCCAGCAGAACAGGGACGAACACTGAAGCTTTCTTT.

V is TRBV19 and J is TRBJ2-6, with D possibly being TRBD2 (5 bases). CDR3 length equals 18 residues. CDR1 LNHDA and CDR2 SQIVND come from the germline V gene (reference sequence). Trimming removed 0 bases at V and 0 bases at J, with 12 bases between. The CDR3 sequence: CASSIDGVSPSGANVLTF. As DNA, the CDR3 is TGTGCCAGTAGTATAGACGGGGTCTCCCCCTCTGGGGCCAACGTCCTGACTTTC.

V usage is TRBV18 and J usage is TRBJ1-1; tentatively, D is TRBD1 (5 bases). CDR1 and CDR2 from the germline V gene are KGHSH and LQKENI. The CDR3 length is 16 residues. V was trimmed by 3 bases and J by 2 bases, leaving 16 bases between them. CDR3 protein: CASSPFTRQTNTEAFF. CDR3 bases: TGTGCCAGCTCACCGTTTACTCGACAGACAAACACTGAAGCTTTCTTT.

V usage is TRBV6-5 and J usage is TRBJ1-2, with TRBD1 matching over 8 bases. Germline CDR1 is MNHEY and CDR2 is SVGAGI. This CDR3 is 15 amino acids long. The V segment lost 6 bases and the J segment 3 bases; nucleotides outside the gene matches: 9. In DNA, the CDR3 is TGTGCCAGCAGACCGGGACAGGCAGTTTACTATGGCTACACCTTC. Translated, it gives CASRPGQAVYYGYTF.